A selection of T cell receptor beta chains follows, all from one sample in a study of CD8 T cells in Susac syndrome. MiXCR was run by TCRdb on the immunoSEQ multiplex PCR reads, yielding one entry per CDR3 protein. The repertoire includes about 110,000 distinct CDR3 sequences, roughly 95% of them detected once, and about 0.095% sits in the top ten. The sample taken for sequencing was CD4+ T cells from PBMCs. These receptors were collected from a human donor in good health. Both conserved end residues are part of each CDR3. A D gene is named only where the DNA matches it firmly. Some rows mark clone size as missing; the rest say once, few, many or name a class of expanded clone.

V: TRBV20-1; D: NA; J: TRBJ2-7; size: NA; DNA: TGCAGTGCTAGGGGTCTGGGTAGCTCCTACGAGCAGTACTTC; CDR3: CSARGLGSSYEQYF
V: TRBV3-1; D: TRBD1; J: TRBJ1-1; size: few; DNA: TGTGCCAGCAGCTTGGGACAGATGAACACTGAAGCTTTCTTT; CDR3: CASSLGQMNTEAFF
V: TRBV29-1; D: TRBD1; J: TRBJ2-3; size: NA; DNA: TGCAGCGTTGATGCCGGGACAGGGGTGGATACGCAGTATTTT; CDR3: CSVDAGTGVDTQYF
V: TRBV7-3; D: NA; J: TRBJ2-6; size: NA; DNA: TGTGCCAGCAGCTTAACGGTGGGATCTGGGGCCAACGTCCTGACTTTC; CDR3: CASSLTVGSGANVLTF
V: TRBV6-5; D: NA; J: TRBJ2-5; size: few; DNA: TGTGCCAGCAGTCCAGGGGATCAAGAGACCCAGTACTTC; CDR3: CASSPGDQETQYF
V: TRBV12-3/TRBV12-4; D: NA; J: TRBJ1-5; size: once; DNA: TGTGCCAGCACCGCGGGACGGTATAGCAATCAGCCCCAGCATTTT; CDR3: CASTAGRYSNQPQHF
V: TRBV20-1; D: NA; J: TRBJ2-3; size: NA; DNA: TGCAGGGCCCGGGGGCCATCCGGTACGCAGTATTTT; CDR3: CRARGPSGTQYF
V: TRBV6-4; D: TRBD2; J: TRBJ2-2; size: NA; DNA: TGTGCCAGCAGCGGACTAGCGGGAGCGGAGCTGTTTTTT; CDR3: CASSGLAGAELFF
V: TRBV7-9; D: NA; J: TRBJ2-2; size: NA; DNA: TGTGCCAGCAGCTCAAAGGGCAGGAAACCAACCGGGGAGCTGTTTTTT; CDR3: CASSSKGRKPTGELFF
V: TRBV28; D: TRBD1; J: TRBJ2-5; size: NA; DNA: TGTGCCAGCAGGGGACAGGACAGGGCAGAGACCCAGTACTTC; CDR3: CASRGQDRAETQYF
V: TRBV2; D: TRBD2; J: TRBJ2-7; size: NA; DNA: TGTGCCAGCAGTACCGGGACTAGCGGCTACGAGCAGTACTTC; CDR3: CASSTGTSGYEQYF
V: TRBV19; D: TRBD2; J: TRBJ2-5; size: NA; DNA: TGTGCCAGCCGGACTAGCGGTCTCCAAGAGACCCAGTACTTC; CDR3: CASRTSGLQETQYF
V: TRBV7-8; D: NA; J: TRBJ1-3; size: NA; DNA: TGTGCCAGCAGCCTTCAGCAGAGCTCTGGAAACACCATATATTTT; CDR3: CASSLQQSSGNTIYF
V: TRBV7-9; D: TRBD2; J: TRBJ2-1; size: NA; DNA: TGTGCCAGCAGCCCAAGAACCGGGACTAGCGGGAGCTCCTACAATGAGCAGTTCTTC; CDR3: CASSPRTGTSGSSYNEQFF
V: TRBV4-1; D: NA; J: TRBJ2-5; size: NA; DNA: TGCGCCAGCAGCCAAGACCCTAACCAAGAGACCCAGTACTTC; CDR3: CASSQDPNQETQYF
V: TRBV6-5; D: NA; J: TRBJ1-1; size: NA; DNA: TGTGCCAGCAGTTACATGACAAGTGAAGAAGCTTTCTTT; CDR3: CASSYMTSEEAFF
V: TRBV12-3/TRBV12-4; D: NA; J: TRBJ2-3; size: NA; DNA: TGTGCCAGCAGTCCACGACAGTCCACAGATACGCAGTATTTT; CDR3: CASSPRQSTDTQYF
V: TRBV3-1; D: NA; J: TRBJ1-1; size: NA; DNA: TGTGCCAGCAGCGAAGGGAATCAGGCGGGGAGGATCACTGAAGCTTTCTTT; CDR3: CASSEGNQAGRITEAFF
V: TRBV7-9; D: NA; J: TRBJ1-1; size: NA; DNA: TGTGCCAGCAGCCGACAAGGGGGGAACACTGAAGCTTTCTTT; CDR3: CASSRQGGNTEAFF
V: TRBV30; D: NA; J: TRBJ2-7; size: NA; DNA: TGTGCCTGGAGTCCTGGGACATCGGGCTACGAGCAGTACTTC; CDR3: CAWSPGTSGYEQYF
V: TRBV7-2; D: TRBD1; J: TRBJ1-4; size: NA; DNA: TGTGCCAGCAGCTTACGGTCCCAGGGGGCTTGGAATGAAAAACTGTTTTTT; CDR3: CASSLRSQGAWNEKLFF
V: TRBV2; D: NA; J: TRBJ1-2; size: once; DNA: TGTGCCAGCAGTGAAGTTCGGGGGATCTATGGCTACACCTTC; CDR3: CASSEVRGIYGYTF
V: TRBV25-1; D: NA; J: TRBJ2-4; size: NA; DNA: TGTGCCAGCAGTGAAACCAGCGGAGCCAAAAACATTCAGTACTTC; CDR3: CASSETSGAKNIQYF
V: TRBV23-1; D: TRBD2; J: TRBJ2-3; size: NA; DNA: TGCGCCAGCCTCGGAATGATGATTGGCGGGGGGGGATTGCGGGAGTATTTT; CDR3: CASLGMMIGGGGLREYF
V: TRBV2; D: NA; J: TRBJ1-1; size: NA; DNA: TGTGCCAGCAGCCTTCTCGGGGCTAACACTGAAGCTTTCTTT; CDR3: CASSLLGANTEAFF
V: TRBV4-2; D: TRBD2; J: TRBJ2-5; size: once; DNA: TGTGCCAGCAGCCAAGAATACGCGGGGGGGCCGCGGTTAGAGACCCAGTACTTC; CDR3: CASSQEYAGGPRLETQYF
V: TRBV5-1; D: TRBD2; J: TRBJ2-7; size: NA; DNA: TGCGCCAGCAGGCCAACTAGCGGGAGTGCCCACGAGCAGTACTTC; CDR3: CASRPTSGSAHEQYF
V: TRBV20-1; D: NA; J: TRBJ1-2; size: NA; DNA: TGCAGTGCTAGCAGGGACTCTCTCTATGGCTACACCTTC; CDR3: CSASRDSLYGYTF
V: TRBV4-3; D: NA; J: TRBJ2-1; size: NA; DNA: TGCGCCAGCAGCCAAGATACCGGTGACAATGAGCAGTTCTTC; CDR3: CASSQDTGDNEQFF
V: TRBV12-3/TRBV12-4; D: TRBD2; J: TRBJ2-3; size: NA; DNA: TGTGCCAGCAGTTTCGGGAGGTTCACAGATACGCAGTATTTT; CDR3: CASSFGRFTDTQYF
V: TRBV5-1; D: NA; J: TRBJ1-5; size: NA; DNA: TGCGCCAGCAGCTTGGGGGTGGGGAGCAATCAGCCCCAGCATTTT; CDR3: CASSLGVGSNQPQHF
V: TRBV29-1; D: NA; J: TRBJ2-7; size: once; DNA: TGCAGCGTGGCCGTTTGGGCGGAGAGCTCCTACGAGCAGTACTTC; CDR3: CSVAVWAESSYEQYF
V: TRBV29-1; D: NA; J: TRBJ2-2; size: NA; DNA: TGCAGCGGTATGACGGGACCTCGGACCGGGGAGCTGTTTTTT; CDR3: CSGMTGPRTGELFF
V: TRBV19; D: TRBD2; J: TRBJ2-3; size: NA; DNA: TGTGCCAGTCTTAGCGGGAGTAAGGGAGATACGCAGTATTTT; CDR3: CASLSGSKGDTQYF
V: TRBV9; D: TRBD2; J: TRBJ2-5; size: NA; DNA: TGTGCCAGCAGCTCGCGGGGGACCAAAGAGACCCAGTACTTC; CDR3: CASSSRGTKETQYF
V: TRBV2; D: TRBD1; J: TRBJ2-6; size: NA; DNA: TGTGCCAGCAGTCCGGACAGGGGTATCTCTGGGGCCAACGTCCTGACTTTC; CDR3: CASSPDRGISGANVLTF
V: TRBV30; D: NA; J: TRBJ1-5; size: NA; DNA: TGTGCCTGGAGTGGAGAGACCAATCAGCCCCAGCATTTT; CDR3: CAWSGETNQPQHF
V: TRBV29-1; D: NA; J: TRBJ2-7; size: NA; DNA: TGCAGCGCTGAACGATCCGGCGAGCAGTACTTC; CDR3: CSAERSGEQYF
V: TRBV29-1; D: TRBD1; J: TRBJ2-7; size: NA; DNA: TGCAGCGCCGAGACAGGGGGCCGGGAGCAGTACTTC; CDR3: CSAETGGREQYF
V: TRBV5-1; D: NA; J: TRBJ2-3; size: NA; DNA: TGCGCCAGCAGCGCACCTACTACAGATACGCAGTATTTT; CDR3: CASSAPTTDTQYF
V: TRBV19; D: NA; J: TRBJ2-3; size: NA; DNA: TGTGCCAGTAAGGTGGGGTCTAGCACAGATACGCAGTATTTT; CDR3: CASKVGSSTDTQYF
V: TRBV7-9; D: NA; J: TRBJ1-2; size: NA; DNA: TGTGCCAGCAGCTCTCCGGGGAGGGGAGGGGACTATGGCTACACCTTC; CDR3: CASSSPGRGGDYGYTF
V: TRBV19; D: NA; J: TRBJ1-5; size: NA; DNA: TGTGCCAGTAGTACTCAAGGGCACAATCAGCCCCAGCATTTT; CDR3: CASSTQGHNQPQHF
V: TRBV2; D: NA; J: TRBJ1-5; size: NA; DNA: TGTGCCAGCAGTGTAATAGGCTTAAATCAGCCCCAGCATTTT; CDR3: CASSVIGLNQPQHF
V: TRBV7-9; D: NA; J: TRBJ2-1; size: NA; DNA: TGTGCCAGCAGCTTCGCCCCCGGGTCTAATGAGCAGTTCTTC; CDR3: CASSFAPGSNEQFF
V: TRBV3-1; D: NA; J: TRBJ1-6; size: NA; DNA: TGTGCCAGCAGCCACCAAGGCGAACAGCGGGGTTCACCCCTCCACTTT; CDR3: CASSHQGEQRGSPLHF
V: TRBV12-3/TRBV12-4; D: NA; J: TRBJ2-5; size: NA; DNA: TGTGCCAGCATCCTCAAGGGGGGAGGAGAGACCCAGTACTTC; CDR3: CASILKGGGETQYF